This TCR beta chain emerged from a study of identical twins. This clonotype came up a few times. Trimming took 6 bases from V and 1 from J, leaving 20 bases between them. The CDR3 consists of 16 residues. The germline V gene encodes CDR1 DFQATT and CDR2 SNEGSKA (reference sequence). TCRdb re-analysed the 5' RACE reads in MiXCR, keeping a single row per CDR3 protein. The sample records 500,000 to 700,000 distinct CDR3 sequences, about 7% being singletons. In addition, the sample was reused for a study of yellow fever vaccine responses in identical twins.

The sequencing input was PBMCs. The chain uses TRBV20-1 and TRBJ2-3, with D maybe TRBD2 (6 bases). This clonotype originated in a woman between 18 and 30 years old in good health. Here the CDR3 DNA reads TGCAGTGCACCCCCTGTGGGGGGATCGGGCACAGATACGCAGTATTTT. Translation: CSAPPVGGSGTDTQYF.